The clone carrying this T cell receptor (beta chain) was counted only a few times. This CDR3 spans 11 amino acids. CDR1 is MNHNS, CDR2 SASEGT, per germline. Trimming took 8 bases from V and 7 from J, leaving 8 bases between them. The data were obtained in a study of cytomegalovirus exposure and HLA in healthy donors. Use of 60 Vbeta and 13 Jbeta primers characterized the PCR. Only in-frame clones appear in the TCRdb table, and some are missing; sequencing was by immunoSEQ multiplex PCR. This sample carries approximately 110,000 clones, 74% of them seen once, and the ten largest clones take about 4%. This TCR came from a woman in her fifties or sixties in good health and CMV-seropositive. The sequenced sample was PBMCs. V and J are TRBV6-1 and TRBJ1-4; D is unresolved. CDR3 coding DNA: TGTGCCAGCGATTTCGGTGAAAAACTGTTTTTT. Translating gives CASDFGEKLFF.